This T cell receptor (beta chain) was found in a study of spatial heterogeneity in lung cancer. For the study at large: Among detected sequences, beta-chain ones consistently exceeded alpha-chain ones in number. As counted in raw reads, each unique TCR and UMI combination appeared more than ten times on average. General study points: Blood contained ubiquitous expanded tumor TCRs more at resection than at follow-up.

A unique molecular identifier was attached to every TCR cDNA molecule. TCRdb ran MiXCR on the 5' RACE reads and lists one entry per CDR3 protein. The sample shows 50,000 to 65,000 distinct CDR3 sequences, roughly 7.9% of them seen only once. As to time point: sample taken at primary tumor resection. Tumor, nontumor lung or frozen PBMC supplied whole RNA that was sequenced unsorted. CDR1 is MDHEN and CDR2 is SYDVKM in the germline V gene. V lost 3 bases to trimming and J lost 2 bases; unmatched junction nucleotides: 3. The CDR3 is 14 residues long. This clonotype was seen many times. Its specificity is unknown.

V usage is TRBV28 and J usage is TRBJ2-5, with 7 nucleotides matching TRBD2. This specimen consisted of PBMCs, obtained at surgery. This receptor was obtained from a female donor with early-stage non-small cell lung cancer. The CDR3 bases are TGTGCCAGCAGTTTGATCGGGGGGCAAGAGACCCAGTACTTC. It specifies CASSLIGGQETQYF.